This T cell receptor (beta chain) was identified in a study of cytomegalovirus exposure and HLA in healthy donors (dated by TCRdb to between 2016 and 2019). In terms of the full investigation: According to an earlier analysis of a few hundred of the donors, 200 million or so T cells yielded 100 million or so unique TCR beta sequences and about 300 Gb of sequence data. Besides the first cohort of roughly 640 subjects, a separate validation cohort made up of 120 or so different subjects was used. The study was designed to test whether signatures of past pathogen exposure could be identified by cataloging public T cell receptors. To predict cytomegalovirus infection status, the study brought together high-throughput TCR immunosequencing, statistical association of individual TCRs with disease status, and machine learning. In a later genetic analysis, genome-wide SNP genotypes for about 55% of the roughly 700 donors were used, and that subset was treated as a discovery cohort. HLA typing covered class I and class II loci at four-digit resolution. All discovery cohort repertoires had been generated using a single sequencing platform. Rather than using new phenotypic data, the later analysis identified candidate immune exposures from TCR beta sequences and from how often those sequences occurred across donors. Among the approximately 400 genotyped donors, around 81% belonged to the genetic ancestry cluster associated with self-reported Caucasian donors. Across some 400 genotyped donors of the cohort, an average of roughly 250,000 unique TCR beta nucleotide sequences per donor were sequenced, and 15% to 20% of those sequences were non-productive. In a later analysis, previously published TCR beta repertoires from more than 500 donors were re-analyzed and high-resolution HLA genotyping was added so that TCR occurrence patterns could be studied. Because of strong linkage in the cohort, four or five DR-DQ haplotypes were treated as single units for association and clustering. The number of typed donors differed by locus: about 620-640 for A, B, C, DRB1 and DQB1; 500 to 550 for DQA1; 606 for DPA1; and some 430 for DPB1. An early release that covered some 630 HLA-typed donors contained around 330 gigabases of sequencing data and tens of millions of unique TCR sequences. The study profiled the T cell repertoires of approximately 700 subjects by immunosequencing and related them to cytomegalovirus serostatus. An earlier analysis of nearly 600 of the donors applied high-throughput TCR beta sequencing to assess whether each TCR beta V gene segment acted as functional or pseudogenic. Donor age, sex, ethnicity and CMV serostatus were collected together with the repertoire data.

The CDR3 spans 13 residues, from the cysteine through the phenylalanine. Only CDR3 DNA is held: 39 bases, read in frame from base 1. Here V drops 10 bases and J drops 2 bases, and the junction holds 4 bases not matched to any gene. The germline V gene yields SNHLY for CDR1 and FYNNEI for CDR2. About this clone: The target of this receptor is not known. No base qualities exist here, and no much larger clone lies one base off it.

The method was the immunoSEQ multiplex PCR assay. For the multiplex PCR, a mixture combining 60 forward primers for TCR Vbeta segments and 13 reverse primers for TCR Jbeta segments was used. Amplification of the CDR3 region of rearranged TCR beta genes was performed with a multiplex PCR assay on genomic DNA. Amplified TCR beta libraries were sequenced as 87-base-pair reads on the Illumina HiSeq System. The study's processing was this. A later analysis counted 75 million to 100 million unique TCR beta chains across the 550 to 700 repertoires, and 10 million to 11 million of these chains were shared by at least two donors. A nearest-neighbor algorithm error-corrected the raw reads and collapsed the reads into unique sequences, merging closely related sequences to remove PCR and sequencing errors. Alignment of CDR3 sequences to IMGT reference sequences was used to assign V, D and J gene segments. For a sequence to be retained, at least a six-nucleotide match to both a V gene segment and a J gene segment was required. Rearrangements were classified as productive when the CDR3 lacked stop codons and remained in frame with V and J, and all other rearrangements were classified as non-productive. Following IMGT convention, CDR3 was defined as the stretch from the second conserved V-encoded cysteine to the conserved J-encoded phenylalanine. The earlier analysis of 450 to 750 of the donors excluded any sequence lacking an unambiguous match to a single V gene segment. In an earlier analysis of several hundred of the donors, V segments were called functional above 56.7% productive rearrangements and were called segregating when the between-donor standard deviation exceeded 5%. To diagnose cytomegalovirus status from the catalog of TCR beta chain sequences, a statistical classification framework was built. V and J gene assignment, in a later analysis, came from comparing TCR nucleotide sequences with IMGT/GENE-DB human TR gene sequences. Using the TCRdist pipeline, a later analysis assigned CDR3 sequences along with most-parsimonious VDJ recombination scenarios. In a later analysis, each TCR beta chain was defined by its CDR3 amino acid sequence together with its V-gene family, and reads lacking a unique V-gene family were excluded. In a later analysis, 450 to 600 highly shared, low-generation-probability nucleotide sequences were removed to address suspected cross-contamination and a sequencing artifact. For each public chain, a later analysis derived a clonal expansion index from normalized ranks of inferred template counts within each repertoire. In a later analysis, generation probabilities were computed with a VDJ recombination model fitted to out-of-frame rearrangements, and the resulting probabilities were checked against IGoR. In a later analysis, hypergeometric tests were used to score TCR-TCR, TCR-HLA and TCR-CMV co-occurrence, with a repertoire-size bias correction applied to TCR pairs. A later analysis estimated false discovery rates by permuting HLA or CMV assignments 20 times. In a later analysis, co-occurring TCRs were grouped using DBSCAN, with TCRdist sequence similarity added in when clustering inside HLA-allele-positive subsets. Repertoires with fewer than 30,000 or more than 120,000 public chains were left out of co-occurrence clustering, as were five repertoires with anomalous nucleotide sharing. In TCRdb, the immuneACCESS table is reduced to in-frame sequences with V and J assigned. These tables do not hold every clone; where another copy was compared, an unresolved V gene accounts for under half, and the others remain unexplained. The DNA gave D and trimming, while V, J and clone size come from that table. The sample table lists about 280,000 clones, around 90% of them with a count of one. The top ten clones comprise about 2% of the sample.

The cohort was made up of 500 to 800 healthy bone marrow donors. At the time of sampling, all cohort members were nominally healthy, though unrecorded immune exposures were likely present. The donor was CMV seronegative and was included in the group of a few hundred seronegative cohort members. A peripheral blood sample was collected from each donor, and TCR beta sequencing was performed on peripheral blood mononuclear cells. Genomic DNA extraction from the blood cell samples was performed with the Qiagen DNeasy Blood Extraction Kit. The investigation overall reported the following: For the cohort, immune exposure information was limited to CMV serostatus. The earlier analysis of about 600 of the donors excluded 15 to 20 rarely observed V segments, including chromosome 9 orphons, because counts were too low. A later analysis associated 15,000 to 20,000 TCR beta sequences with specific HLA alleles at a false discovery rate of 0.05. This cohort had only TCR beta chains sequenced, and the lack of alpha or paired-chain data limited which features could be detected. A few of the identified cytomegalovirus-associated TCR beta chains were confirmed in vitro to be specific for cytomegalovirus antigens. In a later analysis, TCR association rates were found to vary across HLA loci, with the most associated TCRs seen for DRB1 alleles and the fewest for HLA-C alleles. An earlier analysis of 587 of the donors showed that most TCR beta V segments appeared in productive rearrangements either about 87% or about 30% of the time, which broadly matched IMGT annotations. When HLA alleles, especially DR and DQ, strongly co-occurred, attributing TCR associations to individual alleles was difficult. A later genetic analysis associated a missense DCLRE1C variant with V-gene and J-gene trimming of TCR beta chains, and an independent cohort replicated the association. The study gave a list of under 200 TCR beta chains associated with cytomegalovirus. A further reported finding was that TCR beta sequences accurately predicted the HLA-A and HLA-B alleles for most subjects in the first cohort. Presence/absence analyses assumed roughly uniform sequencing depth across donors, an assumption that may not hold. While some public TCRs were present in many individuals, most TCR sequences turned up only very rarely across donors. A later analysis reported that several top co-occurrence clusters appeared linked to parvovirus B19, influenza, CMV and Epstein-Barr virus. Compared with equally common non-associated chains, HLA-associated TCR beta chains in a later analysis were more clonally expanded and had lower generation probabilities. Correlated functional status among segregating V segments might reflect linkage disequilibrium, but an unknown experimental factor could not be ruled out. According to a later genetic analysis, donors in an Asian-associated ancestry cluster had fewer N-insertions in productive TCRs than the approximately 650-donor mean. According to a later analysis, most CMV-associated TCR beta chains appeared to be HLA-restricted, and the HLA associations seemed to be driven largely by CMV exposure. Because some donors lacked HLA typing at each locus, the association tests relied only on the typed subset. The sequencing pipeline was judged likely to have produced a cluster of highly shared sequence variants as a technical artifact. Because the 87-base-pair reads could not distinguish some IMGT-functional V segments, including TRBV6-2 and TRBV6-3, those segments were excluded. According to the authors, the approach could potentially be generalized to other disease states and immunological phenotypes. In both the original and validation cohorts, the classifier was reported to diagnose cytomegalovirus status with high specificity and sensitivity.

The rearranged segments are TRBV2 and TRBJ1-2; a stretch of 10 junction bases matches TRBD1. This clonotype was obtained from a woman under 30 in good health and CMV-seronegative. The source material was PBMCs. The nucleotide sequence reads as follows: TGTGCCACTCAGGACAGGGGGAACTATGGCTACACCTTC. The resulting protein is CATQDRGNYGYTF.